These 22 T cell receptor beta chains were sequenced from one sample in a study of Graves' ophthalmopathy and Graves' hyperthyroidism. Beta-chain TCR CDR3 regions were amplified from RNA transcripts. HTBI primers were used in a first-round RT-PCR, which preceded a second-round multiplex PCR. TCRdb re-called the multiplex PCR reads through MiXCR, storing one row per CDR3 protein. The profile shows 450,000 or so distinct CDR3 sequences, 14% of them singletons. The sample taken for sequencing was blood. These receptors were taken from a woman in her thirties with Graves' ophthalmopathy.

V and J are TRBV5-1 and TRBJ2-3; D may match TRBD1 or TRBD2 (5 bases each). The CDR3 covers 14 residues. Trimming removed 1 base at V and 2 bases at J, with 8 bases between. Germline V gives CDR1 SGHRS, CDR2 YFSETQ. The CDR3 region is CASSLWGNTDTQYF. The CDR3 DNA reads TGCGCCAGCAGCTTGTGGGGGAACACAGATACGCAGTATTTT.

This clonotype was seen a few times. The chain joins TRBV3-1 to TRBJ1-2; maybe TRBD1 (5 bases). Germline CDR1 LGHDT, CDR2 YNNKEL (reference sequence). CDR3 length: 14 residues. V was trimmed by 1 base and J by 8 bases, leaving 14 bases between them. Here the CDR3 reads CASSQGGSSEGYTF. CDR3 nucleotide sequence: TGTGCCAGCAGCCAAGGGGGCTCGTCCGAGGGCTACACCTTC.

The chain recombines TRBV28 with TRBJ1-2, with 11 nucleotides matching TRBD1. J gave up 8 bases and V 6 bases, and 8 bases lay outside the gene matches. This CDR3 contains 14 residues. CDR1 is MDHEN, CDR2 SYDVKM, per germline. CDR3 loop: CASSSDRGLGGYTF. CDR3 nucleotide sequence: TGTGCCAGCAGCTCGGACAGGGGGCTCGGAGGCTACACCTTC.

This clonotype was found many times. The CDR3 DNA reads TGTGCCAGCAGCCCCATTCCGGGACATTTTATCGGGGAGTCTGGGTATGGCTACACCTTC. This sequence encodes CASSPIPGHFIGESGYGYTF. This chain connects TRBV13 to TRBJ1-2; TRBD1 is a possible D gene (6 bases). The V gene's germline CDR1 is PRHDT and CDR2 FYEKMQ (reference sequence). The CDR3 contains 20 residues. Deletions cut 5 bases from V and 5 bases from J, with 33 bases between.

This clonotype was seen only a few times. The chain combines TRBV5-1 with TRBJ1-1, with 9 bases fitting TRBD1. J gave up 11 bases and V 4 bases, and 15 bases lay outside the gene matches. CDR3 length equals 15 residues. In germline, CDR1 is SGHRS, CDR2 YFSETQ. The CDR3 DNA follows: TGCGCCAGCAGCGAATTGACCGGGACAGGGAAGAGGGCTTTCTTT. Protein product: CASSELTGTGKRAFF.

This clonotype occurred many times. The genes are TRBV6-1 and TRBJ2-7, with TRBD2 matching over 7 bases. V was clipped by 1 base and J by 2 bases; unmatched bases: 5. Germline values: CDR1 MNHNS, CDR2 SASEGT. The length of the CDR3 is 15 residues. CDR3 protein: CASSEDPAGTYEQYF. The DNA for the CDR3 is TGTGCCAGCAGTGAAGATCCAGCGGGGACCTACGAGCAGTACTTC.

This clonotype was picked up many times. The chain is built from TRBV5-5 and TRBJ1-1; D call uncertain. V lost 1 base to trimming and J lost 3 bases, with 10 bases between them. CDR1 and CDR2 from the germline V gene are SGHKS and YYEKEE (reference sequence). The CDR3 is 14 amino acids. Here the CDR3 reads CASSLSLRYTEAFF. CDR3 sequence (DNA): TGTGCCAGCAGCTTGAGTCTGAGGTACACTGAAGCTTTCTTT.

On this clonotype itself: A read error may be the cause here, since a much bigger clone is one base away. The CDR3 DNA reads TGTGCCACCATAGGTTCTGGGTCAGCGAAAGGCTACGAGCAGTACTTC. Translation gives CATIGSGSAKGYEQYF. The chain is built from TRBV2 and TRBJ2-7, with D unresolved. CDR3 size: 16 residues. Germline CDR1 and CDR2: SNHLY and FYNNEI. The germline V and J ends were trimmed by 10 bases and 3 bases, with 25 bases remaining between them.

This clonotype appeared many times. The chain has TRBV24-1 and TRBJ2-4; a weak D match, TRBD2 (5 bases). Trimming left V 3 bases short and J 2 bases short, with 22 bases between. CDR1 is KGHDR, CDR2 SFDVKD, per germline. The CDR3 has 19 residues. CDR3 DNA sequence: TGTGCCACCAGTGATCCGGCTCCTTGGCCAGCGGACTCCAAAAACATTCAGTACTTC. Residues: CATSDPAPWPADSKNIQYF.

This clonotype was detected ten times or more. The V call is TRBV28, the J call TRBJ2-5, with D tentatively TRBD1 (5 bases). Germline V gene sequence: CDR1 MDHEN, CDR2 SYDVKM. Trimming pared 3 bases from V and 5 bases from J, leaving 16 bases between. The CDR3 sequence is 15 residues long. CDR3 bases: TGTGCCAGCAGTTTGGAAGGGGCAGGGTTGGAGACCCAGTACTTC. Its protein is CASSLEGAGLETQYF.

A word on this clonotype: This likely comes from a read error, as the CDR3 has no conserved phenylalanine or tryptophan at its end. The chain combines TRBV5-1 with TRBJ2-5; maybe TRBD2 (5 bases). CDR1 is SGHRS, CDR2 YFSETQ, per germline. V was shortened by 6 bases and J by 5 bases, with 17 bases between the two germline ends. This CDR3 comprises 14 residues. DNA for the CDR3: TGCGCCAGCACGGCGGGTGTTATGGGGGAGACCCAGTACCTC. It specifies CASTAGVMGETQYL.

The chain combines TRBV7-9 with TRBJ2-4, with 8 nucleotides matching TRBD1. The CDR3 sequence is 14 residues long. J was trimmed by 8 bases and V by 4 bases; bases with no gene match: 7. CDR1 is SEHNR, CDR2 FQNEAQ, per germline (reference sequence). The DNA for the CDR3 is TGTGCCAGCAGCTATGGACAGGGAAAGGACATTCAGTACTTC. Translation gives CASSYGQGKDIQYF.

This clonotype was observed many times. This chain connects TRBV27 to TRBJ2-4, with D perhaps TRBD1 or TRBD2 (5 bases each). The CDR3 has 17 residues. The germline CDR1 and CDR2 sequences are MNHEY and SMNVEV (reference sequence). Trimming stripped 5 bases from V and 1 base from J, with 18 bases between. The CDR3 sequence: CASSPPRGDRAKNIQYF. In DNA form, the CDR3 reads TGTGCCAGCAGTCCTCCGAGGGGCGATAGGGCCAAAAACATTCAGTACTTC.

In this sample, this clonotype turned up many times. V gene TRBV9 combines with J gene TRBJ2-4; D possibly corresponds to TRBD2 (5 bases). V was cut by 2 bases and J by 0 bases, with 18 bases left in between. This CDR3 spans 18 amino acids. CDR1 is SGDLS and CDR2 is YYNGEE in the germline V gene. The CDR3 region is CASSVSDGLHLAKNIQYF. CDR3 DNA sequence: TGTGCCAGCAGCGTTTCCGATGGACTCCACCTAGCCAAAAACATTCAGTACTTC.

This clonotype was observed at least ten times. The chain carries TRBV12-5 and TRBJ1-1; D gene uncertain. V dropped 6 bases and J dropped 4 bases, with 9 bases sitting between them. The CDR3 length is 12 residues. The V gene's germline CDR1 is LGHNT and CDR2 FRNRAP. The CDR3 reads CASGRASTEAFF. DNA for the CDR3: TGTGCTAGTGGCCGGGCGAGCACTGAAGCTTTCTTT.

This clonotype occurred many times. The CDR3 coding sequence is TGTGCCAGCAGACTAGGGACAGGGAACTATGGCTACACCTTC. This sequence encodes CASRLGTGNYGYTF. The chain couples TRBV28 to TRBJ1-2; 9 bases match TRBD1. Germline loops: CDR1 MDHEN, CDR2 SYDVKM. The trim removed 6 bases at V and 2 bases at J, leaving 4 bases unmatched. This CDR3 is built from 14 residues.

This clonotype showed up many times. J is TRBJ1-5 and V is TRBV4-1; 7 positions agree with TRBD1. The germline V gene has CDR1 MGHRA and CDR2 YSYEKL. The CDR3 covers 17 residues. The V and J ends lost 4 bases and 4 bases, in that order; junction bases with no gene match: 13. The chain's CDR3 is CASSRGGGGQRNQPQHF. The CDR3 coding sequence is TGCGCCAGCAGCCGCGGAGGAGGGGGACAGAGAAATCAGCCCCAGCATTTT.

In its sample, this clonotype was seen many times. The chain couples TRBV7-2 to TRBJ1-1; 9 nucleotides line up with TRBD1. Germline CDR1 SGHTA, CDR2 FQGNSA. With V trimmed by 5 bases and J by 3 bases, 4 bases remained unmatched. The CDR3 loop spans 14 amino acids. CDR3 coding DNA: TGTGCCAGCAGCATAACAGGGGGCTACACTGAAGCTTTCTTT. Translated, it gives CASSITGGYTEAFF.

Concerning this clonotype: A much larger clone differs from this one at a single base, so this may be a read error. V usage is TRBV28 and J usage is TRBJ1-2, with no clear D. Trimming removed 7 bases from V and 1 base from J, with 16 bases in between. The CDR3 sequence is 15 residues long. Germline V lookup: CDR1 MDHEN, CDR2 SYDVKM. The DNA for the CDR3 is TGTGCCAGCATGCCCCACGGGCAGGTTAACTATGGCTACACCTTC. It specifies CASMPHGQVNYGYTF.

This clonotype was seen repeatedly, ten times or more. This chain joins TRBV12-3 or TRBV12-4 and TRBJ2-7; 9 bases fit TRBD2. Losses at the gene ends were 5 bases for V and 0 bases for J; bases not matched to a gene: 8. The CDR3 has 16 amino acids. CDR3 coding DNA: TGTGCCAGCAGTCCCGGGACTAGCTCGAGCTCCTACGAGCAGTACTTC. Translation gives CASSPGTSSSSYEQYF.

This clonotype was seen many times. V gene TRBV12-3 or TRBV12-4 combines with J gene TRBJ2-5; the D call may be TRBD1 or TRBD2 (6 bases each). CDR3 length: 15 residues. V was trimmed by 1 base and J by 5 bases, leaving 14 bases between them. The CDR3 nucleotides are TGTGCCAGCAGTTTAGGTGTGGGGGCGGGGGAGACCCAGTACTTC. Residues: CASSLGVGAGETQYF.

This clonotype was seen a few times. The gene calls are TRBV6-2 or TRBV6-3 and TRBJ2-7; D possibly uses TRBD1 or TRBD2 (5 bases each). Germline assignment: CDR1 MNHEY and CDR2 SVGEGT. V lost 6 bases, J lost 0 bases, and 18 bases lay in between. This CDR3 comprises 16 residues. The CDR3 bases are TGTGCCAGCAGGGATCCTCCCGGGACCAGCTCCTACGAGCAGTACTTC. Its translation is CASRDPPGTSSYEQYF.